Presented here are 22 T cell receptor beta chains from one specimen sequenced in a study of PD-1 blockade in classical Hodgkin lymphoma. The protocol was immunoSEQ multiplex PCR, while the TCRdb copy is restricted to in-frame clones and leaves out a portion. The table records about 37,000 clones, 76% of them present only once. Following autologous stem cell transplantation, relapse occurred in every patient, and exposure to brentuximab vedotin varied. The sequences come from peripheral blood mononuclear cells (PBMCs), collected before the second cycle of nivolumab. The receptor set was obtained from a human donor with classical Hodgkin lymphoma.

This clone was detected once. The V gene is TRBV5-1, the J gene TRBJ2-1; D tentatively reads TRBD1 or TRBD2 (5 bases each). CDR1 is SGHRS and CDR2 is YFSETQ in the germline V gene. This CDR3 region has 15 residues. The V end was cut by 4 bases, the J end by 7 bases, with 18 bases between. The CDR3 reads CASSPQGRGVNEQFF. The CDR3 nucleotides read TGCGCCAGCAGCCCCCAGGGTAGGGGAGTAAATGAGCAGTTCTTC.

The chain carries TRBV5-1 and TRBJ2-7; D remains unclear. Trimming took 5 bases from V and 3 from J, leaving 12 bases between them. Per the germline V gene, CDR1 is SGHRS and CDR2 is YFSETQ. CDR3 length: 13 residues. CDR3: CASRGPPFYEQYF. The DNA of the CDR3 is TGCGCCAGCAGAGGACCGCCGTTCTACGAGCAGTACTTC. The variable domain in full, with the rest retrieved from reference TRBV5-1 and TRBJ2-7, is KAGVTQTPRYLIKTRGQQVTLSCSPISGHRSVSWYQQTPGQGLQFLFEYFSETQRNKGNFPGRFSGRQFSNSRSEMNVSTLELGDSALYLCASRGPPFYEQYFGPGTRLTVT.

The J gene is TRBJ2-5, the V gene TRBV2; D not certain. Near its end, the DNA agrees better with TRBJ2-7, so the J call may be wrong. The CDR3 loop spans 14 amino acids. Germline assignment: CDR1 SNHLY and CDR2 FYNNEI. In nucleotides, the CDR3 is TGTGCCAGCAGTGAAGCTAGTCCCTCCTACGAGCAGTACTTC. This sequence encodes CASSEASPSYEQYF.

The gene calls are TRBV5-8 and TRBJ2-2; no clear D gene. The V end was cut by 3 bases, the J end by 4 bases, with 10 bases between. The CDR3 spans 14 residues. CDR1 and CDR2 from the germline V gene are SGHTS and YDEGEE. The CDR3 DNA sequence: TGTGCCAGCAGCTCCCGGGTTGTCACCGGGGAGCTGTTTTTT. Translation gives CASSSRVVTGELFF.

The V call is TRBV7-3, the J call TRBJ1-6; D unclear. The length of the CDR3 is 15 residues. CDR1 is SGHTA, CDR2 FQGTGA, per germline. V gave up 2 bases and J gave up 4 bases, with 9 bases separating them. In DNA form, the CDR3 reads TGTGCCAGCAGCTTAGACGGCGCTTATAATTCACCCCTCCACTTT. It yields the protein CASSLDGAYNSPLHF. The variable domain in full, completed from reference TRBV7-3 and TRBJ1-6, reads GAGVSQTPSNKVTEKGKYVELRCDPISGHTALYWYRQSLGQGPEFLIYFQGTGAADDSGLPNDRFFAVRPEGSVSTLKIQRTERGDSAVYLCASSLDGAYNSPLHFGNGTRLTVT.

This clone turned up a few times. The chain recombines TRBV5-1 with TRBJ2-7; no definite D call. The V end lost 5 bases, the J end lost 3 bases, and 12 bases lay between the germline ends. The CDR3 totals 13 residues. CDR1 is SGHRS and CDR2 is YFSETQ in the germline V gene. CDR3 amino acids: CASSLNPGYEQYF. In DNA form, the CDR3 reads TGCGCCAGCAGTCTAAATCCCGGCTACGAGCAGTACTTC.

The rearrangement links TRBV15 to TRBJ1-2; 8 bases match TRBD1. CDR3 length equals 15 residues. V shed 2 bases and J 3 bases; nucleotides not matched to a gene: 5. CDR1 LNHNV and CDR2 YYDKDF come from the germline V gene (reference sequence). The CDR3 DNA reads TGTGCCACCAGCAGAAGACAGGGGATAGACTATGGCTACACCTTC. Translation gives CATSRRQGIDYGYTF.

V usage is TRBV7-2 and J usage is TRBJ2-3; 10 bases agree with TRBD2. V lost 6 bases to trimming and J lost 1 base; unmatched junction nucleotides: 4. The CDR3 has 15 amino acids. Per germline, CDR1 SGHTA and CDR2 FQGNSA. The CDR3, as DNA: TGTGCCAGCAGTTGGACTAGCGGCCGCACAGATACGCAGTATTTT. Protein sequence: CASSWTSGRTDTQYF. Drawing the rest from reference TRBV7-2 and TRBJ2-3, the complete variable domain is GAGVSQSPSNKVTEKGKDVELRCDPISGHTALYWYRQSLGQGLEFLIYFQGNSAPDKSGLPSDRFSAERTGGSVSTLTIQRTQQEDSAVYLCASSWTSGRTDTQYFGPGTRLTVL.

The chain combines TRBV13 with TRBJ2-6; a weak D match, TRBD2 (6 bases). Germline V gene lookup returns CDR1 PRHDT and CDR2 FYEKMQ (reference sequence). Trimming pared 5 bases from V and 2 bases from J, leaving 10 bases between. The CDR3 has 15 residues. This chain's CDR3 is CASSTSGAGANVLTF. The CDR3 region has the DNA TGTGCCAGCAGCACCTCGGGGGCTGGGGCCAACGTCCTGACTTTC.

This CDR3 reads CASSSYPGGVREQFF. In DNA form, the CDR3 reads TGTGCCAGCAGCTCATATCCCGGGGGGGTGAGGGAGCAGTTCTTC. The gene calls are TRBV7-2 and TRBJ2-1; TRBD2 aligns across 8 bases. Per the germline V gene, CDR1 is SGHTA and CDR2 is FQGNSA. With V trimmed by 4 bases and J by 10 bases, 12 bases remained unmatched. This CDR3 comprises 15 residues.

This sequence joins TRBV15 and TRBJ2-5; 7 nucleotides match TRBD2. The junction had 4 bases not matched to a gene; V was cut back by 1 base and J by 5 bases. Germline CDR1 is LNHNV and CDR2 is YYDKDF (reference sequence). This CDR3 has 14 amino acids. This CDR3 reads CATSRGGGTETQYF. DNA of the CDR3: TGTGCCACCAGCAGAGGGGGGGGTACGGAGACCCAGTACTTC.

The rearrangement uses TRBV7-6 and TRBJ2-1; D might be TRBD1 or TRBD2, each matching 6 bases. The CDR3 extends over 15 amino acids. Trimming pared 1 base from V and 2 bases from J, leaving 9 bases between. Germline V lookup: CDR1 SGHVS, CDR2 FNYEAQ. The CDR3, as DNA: TGTGCCAGCAGCTTAGTCGGGGGCCCCTACAATGAGCAGTTCTTC. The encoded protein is CASSLVGGPYNEQFF.

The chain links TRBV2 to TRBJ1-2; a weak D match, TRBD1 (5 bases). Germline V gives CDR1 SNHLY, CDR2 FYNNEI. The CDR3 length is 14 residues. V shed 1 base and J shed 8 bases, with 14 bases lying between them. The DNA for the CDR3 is TGTGCCAGCAGTGAAGAGGCCGGGACGGGAGGCTACACCTTC. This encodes CASSEEAGTGGYTF.

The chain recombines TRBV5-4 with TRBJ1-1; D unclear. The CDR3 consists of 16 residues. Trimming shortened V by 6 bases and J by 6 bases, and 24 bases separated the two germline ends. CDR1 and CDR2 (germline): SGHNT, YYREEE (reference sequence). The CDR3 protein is CASKSGRDVGRAEAFF. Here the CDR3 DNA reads TGTGCCAGCAAGTCCGGCCGCGATGTCGGTAGGGCTGAAGCTTTCTTT. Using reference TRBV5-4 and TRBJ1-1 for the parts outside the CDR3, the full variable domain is ETGVTQSPTHLIKTRGQQVTLRCSSQSGHNTVSWYQQALGQGPQFIFQYYREEENGRGNFPPRFSGLQFPNYSSELNVNALELDDSALYLCASKSGRDVGRAEAFFGQGTRLTVV.

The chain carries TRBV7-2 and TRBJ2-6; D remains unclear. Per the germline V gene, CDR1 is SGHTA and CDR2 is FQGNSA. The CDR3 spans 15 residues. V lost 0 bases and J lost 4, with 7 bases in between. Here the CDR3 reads CASSLAGYGANVLTF. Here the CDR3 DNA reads TGTGCCAGCAGCTTAGCGGGGTACGGGGCCAACGTCCTGACTTTC.

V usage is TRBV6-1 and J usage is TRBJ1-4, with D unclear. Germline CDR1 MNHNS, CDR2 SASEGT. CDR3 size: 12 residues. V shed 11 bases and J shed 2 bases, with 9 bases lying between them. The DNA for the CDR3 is TGTGCCGGCTCTCGTACTAATGAAAAACTGTTTTTT. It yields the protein CAGSRTNEKLFF.

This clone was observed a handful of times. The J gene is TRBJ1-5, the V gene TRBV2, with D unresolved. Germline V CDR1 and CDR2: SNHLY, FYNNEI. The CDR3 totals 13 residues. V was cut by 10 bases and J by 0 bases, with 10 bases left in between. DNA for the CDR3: TGTGCCACCTCTGCGGGTAGCAATCAGCCCCAGCATTTT. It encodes CATSAGSNQPQHF. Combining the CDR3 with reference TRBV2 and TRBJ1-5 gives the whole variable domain EPEVTQTPSHQVTQMGQEVILRCVPISNHLYFYWYRQILGQKVEFLVSFYNNEISEKSEIFDDQFSVERPDGSNFTLKIRSTKLEDSAMYFCATSAGSNQPQHFGDGTRLSIL.

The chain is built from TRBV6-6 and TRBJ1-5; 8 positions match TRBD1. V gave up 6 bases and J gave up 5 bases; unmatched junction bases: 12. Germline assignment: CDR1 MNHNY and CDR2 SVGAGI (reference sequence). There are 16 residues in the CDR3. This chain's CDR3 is CASRTLDRVTDQPQHF. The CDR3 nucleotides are TGTGCCAGCAGGACCTTGGACAGGGTGACTGATCAGCCCCAGCATTTT.

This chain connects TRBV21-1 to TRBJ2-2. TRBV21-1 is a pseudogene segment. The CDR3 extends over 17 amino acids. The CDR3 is CASSTKAGQGSDGELFF. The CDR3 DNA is TGTGCCAGCAGCACAAAGGCGGGTCAGGGAAGTGACGGGGAGCTGTTTTTT.

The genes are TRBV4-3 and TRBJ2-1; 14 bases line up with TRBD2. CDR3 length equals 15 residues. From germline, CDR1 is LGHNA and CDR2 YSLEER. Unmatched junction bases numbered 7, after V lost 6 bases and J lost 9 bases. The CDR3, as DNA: TGCGCCAGCAGTCGACTAGCGGGGGGGCCGAGTGAGCAGTTCTTC. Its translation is CASSRLAGGPSEQFF.

The CDR3 DNA reads as TGTGCCAGCAGTTCAGGGGTAGGGACCCAGTACTTC. The encoded protein is CASSSGVGTQYF. The V gene is TRBV6-5, the J gene TRBJ2-5; a possible D gene is TRBD1 (6 bases). Trimming removed 4 bases from V and 7 bases from J, with 10 bases in between. This CDR3 is built from 12 residues. Per germline, CDR1 MNHEY and CDR2 SVGAGI.

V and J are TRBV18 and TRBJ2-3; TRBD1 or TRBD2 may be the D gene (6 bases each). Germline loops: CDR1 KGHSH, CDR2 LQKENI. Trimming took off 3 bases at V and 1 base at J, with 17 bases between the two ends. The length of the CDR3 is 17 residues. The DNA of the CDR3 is TGTGCCAGCTCACCCCGGGCGTCGGGGGCACGCACAGATACGCAGTATTTT. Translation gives CASSPRASGARTDTQYF.